This passage covers 10 T cell receptor beta chains from one sample sequenced in a study of lymphopenia after photon versus proton radiotherapy. Here immunoSEQ multiplex PCR was the method, and the copy in TCRdb shows in-frame clones only, minus some. The data hold over 35,000 clones, with roughly 84% observed a single time. The source material was peripheral blood, sampled from a patient treated with proton-based radiotherapy. Receptors were obtained from a woman aged 65 to 85 with pancreatic cancer. Some clones in this sample may be carry-over from other donors' samples.

The CDR3 reads CASSLSHPGRSDEQFF. CDR3 DNA: TGTGCCAGCAGTTTATCGCATCCGGGGCGCAGCGATGAGCAGTTCTTC. This sequence joins TRBV27 and TRBJ2-1; tentatively, D is TRBD1 or TRBD2 (5 bases each). The CDR3 has 16 amino acids. V was shortened by 0 bases and J by 8 bases, with 17 bases between the two germline ends. Germline values: CDR1 MNHEY, CDR2 SMNVEV (reference sequence).

This chain joins TRBV28 and TRBJ2-2; 13 bases agree with TRBD2. Trimming removed 4 bases from V and 7 bases from J; junction bases left unmatched: 6. The germline V gene has CDR1 MDHEN and CDR2 SYDVKM. There are 16 residues in the CDR3. CDR3 sequence (DNA): TGTGCCAGCAGTTGGGGACTAGCGGGGCGAGGCGGGGAGCTGTTTTTT. This codes for CASSWGLAGRGGELFF.

V gene TRBV5-1 combines with J gene TRBJ2-7; D is ambiguous. This CDR3 is built from 12 residues. Trimming pared 4 bases from V and 3 bases from J, leaving 8 bases between. Germline values: CDR1 SGHRS, CDR2 YFSETQ. CDR3: CASSLPSYEQYF. CDR3 coding DNA: TGCGCCAGCAGCCTTCCTAGCTACGAGCAGTACTTC.

The chain is built from TRBV7-2 and TRBJ1-3, with no clear D. Per germline, CDR1 SGHTA and CDR2 FQGNSA. This CDR3 is built from 12 residues. Trimming took 3 bases from V and 2 from J, leaving 2 bases between them. The CDR3 DNA follows: TGTGCCAGCAGCTTTGCTGGAAACACCATATATTTT. Its translation is CASSFAGNTIYF.

For the CDR3, the DNA is TGTGCCAGCAGGGGGACAGGGGTTTACAATGAGCAGTTCTTC. Protein: CASRGTGVYNEQFF. J is TRBJ2-1 and V is TRBV25-1, with 10 bases fitting TRBD1. The CDR3 length is 14 residues. After removal of 6 bases from V and 4 bases from J, the junction contained 3 bases not matched to a gene. In germline, CDR1 is MGHDK, CDR2 SYGVNS.

The V and J genes are TRBV30 and TRBJ2-2, with TRBD2 matching over 9 bases. The V and J ends lost 6 bases and 5 bases, in that order; junction bases with no gene match: 13. CDR1 and CDR2 (germline): GTSNPN, SVGIG (reference sequence). The CDR3 runs to 16 residues. The CDR3 sequence is CACAQAGGVETGELFF. In nucleotides, the CDR3 is TGTGCCTGTGCGCAAGCGGGAGGCGTGGAGACCGGGGAGCTGTTTTTT. Drawing the rest from reference TRBV30 and TRBJ2-2, the complete variable domain is SQTIHQWPATLVQPVGSPLSLECTVEGTSNPNLYWYRQAAGRGLQLLFYSVGIGQISSEVPQNLSASRPQDRQFILSSKKLLLSDSGFYLCACAQAGGVETGELFFGEGSRLTVL.

The rearrangement links TRBV28 to TRBJ1-2; D gene ambiguous. CDR1 MDHEN and CDR2 SYDVKM come from the germline V gene. Trimming took off 4 bases at V and 8 bases at J, with 14 bases between the two ends. This CDR3 has 13 amino acids. In nucleotides, the CDR3 is TGTGCCAGCAGTTCCGATGCCTTATGGGGCTACACCTTC. Protein: CASSSDALWGYTF.

This clone has more than one count but fewer than ten. The chain links TRBV27 to TRBJ2-6; a possible D gene is TRBD1 (6 bases). The germline V gene encodes CDR1 MNHEY and CDR2 SMNVEV (reference sequence). V was pared by 6 bases and J by 4 bases, with 13 bases between. CDR3 length: 15 amino acids. The CDR3 DNA reads as TGTGCCAGCAGGGGGGCAGGCGCGGGGGCCAACGTCCTGACTTTC. This gives the protein CASRGAGAGANVLTF.

The V gene is TRBV19, the J gene TRBJ1-3; D gene uncertain. With 5 bases removed from V and 4 bases from J, the gap between germline ends came to 18 bases. This CDR3 is 16 amino acids long. Germline V CDR1 and CDR2: LNHDA, SQIVND (reference sequence). The CDR3 bases are TGTGCCAGTAGTCAAGCAGGTCGCGGATCCGGAAACACCATATATTTT. As protein: CASSQAGRGSGNTIYF.

The chain carries TRBV9 and TRBJ2-7; D is unresolved. Germline V gene lookup returns CDR1 SGDLS and CDR2 YYNGEE. Trimming shortened V by 7 bases and J by 2 bases, and 13 bases separated the two germline ends. CDR3 length: 13 amino acids. CDR3: CASSRTPTYEQYF. The DNA of the CDR3 is TGTGCCAGCTCCCGGACGCCCACCTACGAGCAGTACTTC.